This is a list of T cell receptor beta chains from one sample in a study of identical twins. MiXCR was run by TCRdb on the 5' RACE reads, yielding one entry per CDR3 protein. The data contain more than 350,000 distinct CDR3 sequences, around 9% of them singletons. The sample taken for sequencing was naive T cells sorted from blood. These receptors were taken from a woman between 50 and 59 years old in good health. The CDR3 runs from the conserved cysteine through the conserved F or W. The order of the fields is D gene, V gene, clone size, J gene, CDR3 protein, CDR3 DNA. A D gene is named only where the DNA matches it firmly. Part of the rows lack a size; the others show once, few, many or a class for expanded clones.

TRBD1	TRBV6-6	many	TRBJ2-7	CASRDLRGLEQYF	TGTGCCAGCAGAGACCTCAGGGGGCTCGAGCAGTACTTC
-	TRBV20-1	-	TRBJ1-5	CSANPTGLNQPQHF	TGCAGTGCTAATCCCACAGGGCTCAATCAGCCCCAGCATTTT
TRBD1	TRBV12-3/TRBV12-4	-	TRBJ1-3	CASTDRGPGNTIYF	TGTGCCAGCACCGACAGGGGGCCTGGAAACACCATATATTTT
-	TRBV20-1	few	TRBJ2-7	CSARLGYSYEQYF	TGCAGTGCTAGATTGGGGTACTCCTACGAGCAGTACTTC
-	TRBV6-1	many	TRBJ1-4	CASSELGVRTNEKLFF	TGTGCCAGCAGTGAATTGGGGGTGAGAACTAATGAAAAACTGTTTTTT
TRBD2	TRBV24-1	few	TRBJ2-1	CATSIERESEQFF	TGTGCCACCAGTATAGAGCGGGAGAGTGAGCAGTTCTTC
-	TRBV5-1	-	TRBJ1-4	CASSFGPRVRDEKLFF	TGCGCCAGCAGCTTCGGGCCCAGGGTGAGGGATGAAAAACTGTTTTTT
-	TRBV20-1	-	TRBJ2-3	CSGSEVVADTQYF	TGCAGTGGCAGTGAAGTGGTGGCAGATACGCAGTATTTT
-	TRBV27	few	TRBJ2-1	CASSSRGGNEQFF	TGTGCCAGCAGTTCCAGGGGGGGGAATGAGCAGTTCTTC
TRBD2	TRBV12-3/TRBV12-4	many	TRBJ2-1	CASSWLAGDVYEQFF	TGTGCCAGCAGCTGGCTAGCGGGAGATGTCTATGAGCAGTTCTTC
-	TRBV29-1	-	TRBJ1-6	CSVAPQHSPLHF	TGCAGCGTTGCCCCACAGCATTCACCCCTCCACTTT
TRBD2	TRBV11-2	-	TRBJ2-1	CASRPTGTSVYNEQFF	TGTGCCAGCAGGCCGACCGGGACTAGCGTTTACAATGAGCAGTTCTTC
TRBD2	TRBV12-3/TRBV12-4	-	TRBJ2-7	CASKSSGSVYEQYF	TGTGCCAGCAAGTCTAGCGGGAGTGTCTACGAGCAGTACTTC
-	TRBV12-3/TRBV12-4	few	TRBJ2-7	CASSYGSWDLGQYF	TGTGCCAGCAGTTATGGTAGCTGGGACCTAGGTCAGTACTTC
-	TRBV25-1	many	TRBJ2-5	CASKYGARISQETQYF	TGTGCCAGCAAATACGGGGCTAGGATAAGTCAAGAGACCCAGTACTTC
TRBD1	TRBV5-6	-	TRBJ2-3	CASSSVDRGVDTQYF	TGTGCCAGCAGCTCGGTCGACAGGGGTGTCGATACGCAGTATTTT
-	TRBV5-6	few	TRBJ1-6	CASSLYLNNSPLHF	TGTGCCAGCAGCTTGTATCTGAATAATTCACCCCTCCACTTT
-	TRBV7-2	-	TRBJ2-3	CASSLIGVAEDTQYF	TGTGCCAGCAGCTTAATCGGGGTAGCGGAAGATACGCAGTATTTT
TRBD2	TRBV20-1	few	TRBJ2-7	CSARLAGVYEQYF	TGCAGTGCTAGACTAGCGGGAGTTTACGAGCAGTACTTC
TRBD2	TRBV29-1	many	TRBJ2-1	CSATSGRAVGNEQFF	TGCAGCGCTACTAGCGGGAGGGCCGTAGGCAATGAGCAGTTCTTC
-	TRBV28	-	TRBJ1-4	CASSFGGQTNEKLFF	TGTGCCAGCAGTTTTGGAGGGCAGACTAATGAAAAACTGTTTTTT
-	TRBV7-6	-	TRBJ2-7	CASSTGVQYEQYF	TGTGCCAGCAGCACAGGTGTTCAGTACGAGCAGTACTTC
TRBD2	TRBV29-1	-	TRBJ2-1	CSVRTSSFYNEQFF	TGCAGCGTGAGGACTAGTTCTTTCTACAATGAGCAGTTCTTC
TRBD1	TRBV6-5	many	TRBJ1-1	CASSLTGTANTEAFF	TGTGCCAGCAGCTTGACCGGGACAGCTAACACTGAAGCTTTCTTT
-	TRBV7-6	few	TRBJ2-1	CASSLERSGYEQFF	TGTGCCAGCAGCTTAGAACGATCGGGGTATGAGCAGTTCTTC
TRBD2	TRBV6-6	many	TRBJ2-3	CASSRTSGRGGDTQYF	TGTGCCAGCAGTCGGACTAGCGGGAGGGGGGGAGATACGCAGTATTTT
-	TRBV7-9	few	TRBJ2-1	CASSSPQPPNEQFF	TGTGCCAGCAGCAGCCCGCAGCCCCCCAATGAGCAGTTCTTC
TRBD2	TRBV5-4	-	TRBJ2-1	CASLRRTSGSNNEQFF	TGTGCCAGCTTAAGAAGGACTAGCGGGTCCAACAATGAGCAGTTCTTC
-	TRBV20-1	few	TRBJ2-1	CSAKLWNEQFF	TGCAGTGCTAAGCTTTGGAATGAGCAGTTCTTC
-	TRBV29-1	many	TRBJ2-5	CSVDGVETQYF	TGCAGCGTTGACGGAGTTGAGACCCAGTACTTC
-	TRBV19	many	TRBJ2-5	CASSIGQETQYF	TGTGCCAGTAGTATAGGGCAAGAGACCCAGTACTTC
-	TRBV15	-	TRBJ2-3	CATSSGATDTQYF	TGTGCCACCAGCAGCGGGGCCACAGATACGCAGTATTTT
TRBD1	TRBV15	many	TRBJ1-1	CATSSSQGGGTEAFF	TGTGCCACCAGCAGTTCACAGGGGGGTGGCACTGAAGCTTTCTTT
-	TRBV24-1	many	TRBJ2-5	CATSDSVYGETQYF	TGTGCCACCAGTGATTCAGTGTACGGGGAGACCCAGTACTTC
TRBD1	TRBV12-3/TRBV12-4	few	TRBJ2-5	CASSSRGQGAQYF	TGTGCCAGCAGCAGTAGGGGGCAAGGGGCCCAGTACTTC